Shown below are 3 T cell receptor beta chains from a single sample sequenced in a study of shared clonotypes between healthy human individuals (dated by TCRdb to 2020 to 2021). CD8 naive samples consisted of CD45RO-negative cells that were positively selected for CCR7, yielding a CD45RA+CCR7+ population without TemRA cells. The library was produced with the immunoSEQ multiplex PCR assay. The table comes from immuneACCESS by way of TCRdb, which keeps in-frame sequences with V and J called. Part of the clones is missing from these tables; in studies checked, under half for an unresolved V gene and the rest for unknown reasons. The sample contains approximately 1.9 million clones, 93% of them found a single time. The ten largest account for around 1.8% of the sample. Sequencing used naive CD8+ T cells from PBMCs. This sample's cell subset or site label indicates: CD45RA+CCR7+. Receptors originate from a man aged 18 to 30 in good health. Some clones in this sample may be carry-over from other donors' samples.

This chain uses TRBV19 with TRBJ2-3; perhaps TRBD2 as D (5 bases). In germline, CDR1 is LNHDA, CDR2 SQIVND (reference sequence). The V gene lost 0 bases and the J gene lost 5 bases, with 18 bases spanning the gap. The CDR3 is made up of 17 amino acids. The CDR3 nucleotides are TGTGCCAGTAGTATAGATCCCCCCAAGGGAGATGGAGATACGCAGTATTTT. Translated, it gives CASSIDPPKGDGDTQYF.

The chain couples TRBV7-6 to TRBJ2-1; D is uncertain. The germline CDR1 and CDR2 sequences are SGHVS and FNYEAQ. This CDR3 is built from 12 residues. With 5 bases removed from V and 6 bases from J, the gap between germline ends came to 8 bases. The CDR3 DNA sequence: TGTGCCAGCAGCCCGACTGCCAATGAGCAGTTCTTC. It is translated as CASSPTANEQFF.

The genes are TRBV27 and TRBJ1-1, with no clear D. The V gene's germline CDR1 is MNHEY and CDR2 SMNVEV (reference sequence). The germline V and J ends were trimmed by 0 bases and 7 bases, with 15 bases remaining between them. The length of the CDR3 is 15 residues. As DNA, the CDR3 is TGTGCCAGCAGTTTATCGTGGGATTGGGCGAATGAAGCTTTCTTT. Translated: CASSLSWDWANEAFF.